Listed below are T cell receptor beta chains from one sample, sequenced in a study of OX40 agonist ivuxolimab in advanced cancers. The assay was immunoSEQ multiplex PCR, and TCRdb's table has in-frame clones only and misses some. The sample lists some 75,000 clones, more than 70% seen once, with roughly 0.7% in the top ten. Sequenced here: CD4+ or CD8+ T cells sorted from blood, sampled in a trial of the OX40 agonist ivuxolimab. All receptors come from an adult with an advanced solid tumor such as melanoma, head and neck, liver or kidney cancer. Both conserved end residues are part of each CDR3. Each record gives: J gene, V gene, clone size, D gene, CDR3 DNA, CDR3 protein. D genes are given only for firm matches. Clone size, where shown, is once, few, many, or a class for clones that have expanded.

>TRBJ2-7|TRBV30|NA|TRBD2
TGTGCCTGGAGTCTCGGATGGACTAGCGGGAGGACCTACGAGCAGTACTTC
CAWSLGWTSGRTYEQYF
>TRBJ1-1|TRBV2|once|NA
TGTGCCATCCTAAGGGAGAGGAACACTGAAGCTTTCTTT
CAILRERNTEAFF
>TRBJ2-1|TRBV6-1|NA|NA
TGTGCCAGCAGTTATCACAATGAGCAGTTCTTC
CASSYHNEQFF
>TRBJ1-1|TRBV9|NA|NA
TGTGCCAGCAGCGTAGGAGGGGTGGATACTGAAGCTTTCTTT
CASSVGGVDTEAFF
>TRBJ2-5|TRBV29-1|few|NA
TGCAGCGTTGTCCCCCGGGGAGAGACCCAGTACTTC
CSVVPRGETQYF
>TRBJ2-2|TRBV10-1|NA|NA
TGCGCCAGCAAAGGGACTCTCACCGGGGAGCTGTTTTTT
CASKGTLTGELFF
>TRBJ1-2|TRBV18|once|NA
TGTGCCAGCTCACAAGGCGCCAACTATGGCTACACCTTC
CASSQGANYGYTF
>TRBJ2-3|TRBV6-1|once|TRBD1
TGTGCCAGCAGTGAAGGCTACAGGGGGTGGAACACAGATACGCAGTATTTT
CASSEGYRGWNTDTQYF
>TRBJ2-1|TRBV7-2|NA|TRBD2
TGTGCCAGCAGCTTAGTTGTGTTAGCGGGGGGGCCAAATGAGCAGTTCTTC
CASSLVVLAGGPNEQFF
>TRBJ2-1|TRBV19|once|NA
TGTGCCAGTAGTATAGCGCCCGCAGAAGGTGAGCAGTTCTTC
CASSIAPAEGEQFF
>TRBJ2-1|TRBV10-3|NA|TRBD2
TGTGCCATCAGTGAACTAGCGGGGGGCGGAGATGAGCAGTTCTTC
CAISELAGGGDEQFF
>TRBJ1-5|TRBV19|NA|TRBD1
TGTGCCAGTAGTATCCTGGGACAGGGTAGCAATCAGCCCCAGCATTTT
CASSILGQGSNQPQHF
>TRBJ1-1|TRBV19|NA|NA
TGTGCCAGTAGTACCTTGGGCACTGAAGCTTTCTTT
CASSTLGTEAFF
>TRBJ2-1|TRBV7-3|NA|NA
TGTGCCAGCAGCTCTGACCCCAGGGATGAGCAGTTCTTC
CASSSDPRDEQFF
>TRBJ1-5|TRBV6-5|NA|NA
TGTGCCAGCACTCACCGTGGGCAGCCCCAGCATTTT
CASTHRGQPQHF
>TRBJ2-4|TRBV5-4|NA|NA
TGTGCCAGCAGCTTGGCTTGGGAAGGCAAAAACATTCAGTACTTC
CASSLAWEGKNIQYF
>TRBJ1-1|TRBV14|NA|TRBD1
TGTGCCAGCTCCCCTGGGACAGGGGCCCCTTACACTGAAGCTTTCTTT
CASSPGTGAPYTEAFF
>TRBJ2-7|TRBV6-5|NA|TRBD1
TGTGCCAGCAGACTGGACAGGGGGCGAGGGGAGCAGTACTTC
CASRLDRGRGEQYF
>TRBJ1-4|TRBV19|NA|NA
TGTGCCAGTAGTATAGGCCCGGGCTATAAATCAACTAATGAAAAACTGTTTTTT
CASSIGPGYKSTNEKLFF
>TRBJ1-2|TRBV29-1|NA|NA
TGCAGCGTGGAACACAGGGCCTATGGCTACACCTTC
CSVEHRAYGYTF
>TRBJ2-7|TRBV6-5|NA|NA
TGTGCCAGCAGTTTCACCCTCCAGTCCTACGAGCAGTACTTC
CASSFTLQSYEQYF
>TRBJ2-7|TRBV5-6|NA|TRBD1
TGTGCCAGCAGCTTAGGGGCGGACAGGGGGCCCGGCGAGCAGTACTTC
CASSLGADRGPGEQYF
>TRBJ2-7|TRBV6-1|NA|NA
TGTGCCAGCAGTGGGTCTCAGGGGTCCGCCTACGAGCAGTACTTC
CASSGSQGSAYEQYF
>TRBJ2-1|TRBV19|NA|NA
TGTGCCAGCCGTAAAGGGCCAGGCGAACTTCACACGCTGTTCTTC
CASRKGPGELHTLFF
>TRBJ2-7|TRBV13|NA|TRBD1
TGTGCCAGCAGCTTAAACAGGGGAGTTGGGCAGTACTTC
CASSLNRGVGQYF
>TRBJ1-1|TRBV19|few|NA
TGTGCCAGTACCCAACTCAGGGAAAACACTGAAGCTTTCTTT
CASTQLRENTEAFF
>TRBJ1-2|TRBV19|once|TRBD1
TGTGCCAGTAGTATAGAGATCACAGGGGGCGGTGGCTACACCTTC
CASSIEITGGGGYTF
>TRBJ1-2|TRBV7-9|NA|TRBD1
TGTGCCAGCAGCTCGAATATGCAGGGGGCTCGGGGCTACACCTTC
CASSSNMQGARGYTF
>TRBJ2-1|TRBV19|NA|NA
TGTGCCAGTAGTATACCTCATTCGGGTGAGCAGTTCTTC
CASSIPHSGEQFF
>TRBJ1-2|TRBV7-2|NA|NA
TGTGCCAGCAGCTTCCCTTGGGGTGGGGGCTATGGCTACACCTTC
CASSFPWGGGYGYTF
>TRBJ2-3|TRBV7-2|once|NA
TGTGCCAGCAGCTTAAGAAGGAGCGGGAGCACAGATACGCAGTATTTT
CASSLRRSGSTDTQYF
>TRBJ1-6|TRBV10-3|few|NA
TGTGCCATCAATGAGAGGAATAATTCACCCCTCCACTTT
CAINERNNSPLHF
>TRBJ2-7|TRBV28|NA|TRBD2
TGTGCCAGCAGTTTGGGAGGGAATTCCTACGAGCAGTACTTC
CASSLGGNSYEQYF
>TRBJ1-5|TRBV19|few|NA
TGTGCCAGTAGTTGGGGGCCAGAGCAGCCCCAGCATTTT
CASSWGPEQPQHF
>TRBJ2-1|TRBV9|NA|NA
TGTGCCAGCAGCCCTACTCGACTTGGGTACTTCGGGGAGCAGTTCTTC
CASSPTRLGYFGEQFF
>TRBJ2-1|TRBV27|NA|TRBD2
TGTGCCAGCACGCTAGCGGGAGCGGCCAATGAGCAGTTCTTC
CASTLAGAANEQFF
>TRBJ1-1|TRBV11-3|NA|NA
TGTGCCACTTATACCGGGACGGAGAACACTGAAGCTTTCTTT
CATYTGTENTEAFF
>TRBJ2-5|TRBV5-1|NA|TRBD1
TGCGCCAGCAGCTTTCAGGGGGCGCGGGAAGAGACCCAGTACTTC
CASSFQGAREETQYF
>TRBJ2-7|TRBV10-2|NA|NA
TGCGCCAGCAGTGAGTCTGGCAGGGGCGGAGAGCAGTACTTC
CASSESGRGGEQYF
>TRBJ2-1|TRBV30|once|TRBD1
TGTGCCTGGAGTGTAGGGGGCCCCTATGAGCAGTTCTTC
CAWSVGGPYEQFF
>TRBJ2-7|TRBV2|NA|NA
TGTGCCAGCAGTGAGCGAGTCTGGGGCGAGCAGTACTTC
CASSERVWGEQYF
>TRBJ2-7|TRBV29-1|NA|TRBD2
TGCAGCGTTGAAAAGTCGGGGCTAGCGGGAGGAAAGGTCTACGAGCAGTACTTC
CSVEKSGLAGGKVYEQYF
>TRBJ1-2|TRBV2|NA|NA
TGTGCCAGCAGTTATGACAGCCGAAACTATGGCTACACCTTC
CASSYDSRNYGYTF
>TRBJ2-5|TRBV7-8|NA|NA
TGTGCCAGCAGCTTAGCCCATAAGACCGAGACCCAGTACTTC
CASSLAHKTETQYF
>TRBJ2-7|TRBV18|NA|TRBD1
TGTGCCAGCTCACCCTCGACAGGGAAGGACGAGCAGTACTTC
CASSPSTGKDEQYF
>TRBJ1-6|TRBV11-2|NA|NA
TGTGCCAGCAGCTCCCTCGGGAATTCACCCCTCCACTTT
CASSSLGNSPLHF
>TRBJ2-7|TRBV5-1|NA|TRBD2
TGCGCCAGCAGCTGGACTAGCGGGAGGGCCTACGAGCAGTACTTC
CASSWTSGRAYEQYF
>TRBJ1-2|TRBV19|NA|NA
TGTGCCAGTAGTATAGACTCTCAGGAGGGCTATGGCTACACCTTC
CASSIDSQEGYGYTF
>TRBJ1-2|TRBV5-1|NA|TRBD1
TGCGCCAGCAGCTTGGGGACAGGGTCGAGCGGCTACACCTTC
CASSLGTGSSGYTF
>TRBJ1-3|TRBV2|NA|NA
TGTGCCAGCAGTGAAGGGCAACTGGAGGGGACCTCTGGAAACACCATATATTTT
CASSEGQLEGTSGNTIYF